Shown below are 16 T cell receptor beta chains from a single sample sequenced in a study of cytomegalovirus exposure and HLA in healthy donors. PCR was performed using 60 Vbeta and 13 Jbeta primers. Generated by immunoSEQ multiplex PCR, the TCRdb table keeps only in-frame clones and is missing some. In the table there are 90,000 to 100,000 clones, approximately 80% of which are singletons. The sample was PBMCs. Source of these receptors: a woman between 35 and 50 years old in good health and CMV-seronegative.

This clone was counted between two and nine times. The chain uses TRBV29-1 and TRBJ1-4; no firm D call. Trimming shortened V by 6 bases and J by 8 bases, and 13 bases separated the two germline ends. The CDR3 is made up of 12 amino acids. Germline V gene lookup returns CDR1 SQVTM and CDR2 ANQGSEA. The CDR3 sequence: CSVWAGGEKLFF. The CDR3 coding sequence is TGCAGCGTGTGGGCCGGCGGGGAAAAACTGTTTTTT.

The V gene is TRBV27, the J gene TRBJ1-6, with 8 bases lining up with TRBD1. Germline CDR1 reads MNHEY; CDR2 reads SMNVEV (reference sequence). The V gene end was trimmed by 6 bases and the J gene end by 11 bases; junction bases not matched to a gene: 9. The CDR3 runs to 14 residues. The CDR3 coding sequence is TGTGCCAGCAGGACCCAGGGGGCTAGGACACCCCTCCACTTT. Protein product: CASRTQGARTPLHF.

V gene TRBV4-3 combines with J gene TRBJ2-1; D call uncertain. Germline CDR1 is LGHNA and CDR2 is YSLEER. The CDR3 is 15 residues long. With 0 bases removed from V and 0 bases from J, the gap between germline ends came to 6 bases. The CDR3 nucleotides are TGCGCCAGCAGCCAAGAGTGGAGCTCCTACAATGAGCAGTTCTTC. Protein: CASSQEWSSYNEQFF.

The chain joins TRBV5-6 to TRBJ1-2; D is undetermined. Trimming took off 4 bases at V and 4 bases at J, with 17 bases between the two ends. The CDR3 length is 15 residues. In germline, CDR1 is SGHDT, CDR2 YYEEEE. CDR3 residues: CASSLRGREGYGYTF. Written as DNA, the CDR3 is TGTGCCAGCAGCCTTCGGGGTAGGGAGGGCTATGGCTACACCTTC.

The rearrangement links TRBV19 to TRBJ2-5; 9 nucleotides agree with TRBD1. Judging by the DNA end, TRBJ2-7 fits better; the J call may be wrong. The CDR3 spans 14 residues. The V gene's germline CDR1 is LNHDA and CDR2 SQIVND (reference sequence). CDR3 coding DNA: TGTGCCAGTAGTTCACAGGGGGCTAACGACGAGCAGTACTTC. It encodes CASSSQGANDEQYF.

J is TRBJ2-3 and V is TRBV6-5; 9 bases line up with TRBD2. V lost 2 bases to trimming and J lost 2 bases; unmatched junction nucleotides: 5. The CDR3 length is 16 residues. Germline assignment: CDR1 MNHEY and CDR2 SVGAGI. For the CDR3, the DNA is TGTGCCAGCAGTTACAAGGAGCGGGAGGACACAGATACGCAGTATTTT. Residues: CASSYKEREDTDTQYF.

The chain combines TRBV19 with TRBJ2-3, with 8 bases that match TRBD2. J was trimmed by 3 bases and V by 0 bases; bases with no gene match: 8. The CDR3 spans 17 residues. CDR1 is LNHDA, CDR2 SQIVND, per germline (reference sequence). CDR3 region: CASSIDPGTSGTDTQYF. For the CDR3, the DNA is TGTGCCAGTAGTATAGATCCCGGTACTAGCGGAACAGATACGCAGTATTTT. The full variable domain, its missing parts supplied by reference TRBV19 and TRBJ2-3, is DGGITQSPKYLFRKEGQNVTLSCEQNLNHDAMYWYRQDPGQGLRLIYYSQIVNDFQKGDIAEGYSVSREKKESFPLTVTSAQKNPTAFYLCASSIDPGTSGTDTQYFGPGTRLTVL.

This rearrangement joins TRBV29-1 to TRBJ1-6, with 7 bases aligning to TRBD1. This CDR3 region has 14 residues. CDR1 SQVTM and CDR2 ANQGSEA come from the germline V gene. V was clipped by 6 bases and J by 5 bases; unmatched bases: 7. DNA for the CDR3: TGCAGCGTCGCAACAGGGGCAAATAATTCACCCCTCCACTTT. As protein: CSVATGANNSPLHF.

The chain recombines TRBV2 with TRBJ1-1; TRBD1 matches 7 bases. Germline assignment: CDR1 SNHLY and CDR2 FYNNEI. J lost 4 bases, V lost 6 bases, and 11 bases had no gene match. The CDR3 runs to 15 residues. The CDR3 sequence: CASRARQGVSTEAFF. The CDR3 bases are TGTGCCAGCAGGGCCAGACAGGGAGTATCCACTGAAGCTTTCTTT.

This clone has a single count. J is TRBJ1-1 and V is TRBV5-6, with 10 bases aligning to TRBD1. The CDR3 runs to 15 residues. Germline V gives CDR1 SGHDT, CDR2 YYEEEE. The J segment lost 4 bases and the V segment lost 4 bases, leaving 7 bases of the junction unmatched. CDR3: CASSPLRDRGTEAFF. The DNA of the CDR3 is TGTGCCAGCAGCCCTCTAAGGGACAGGGGCACTGAAGCTTTCTTT.

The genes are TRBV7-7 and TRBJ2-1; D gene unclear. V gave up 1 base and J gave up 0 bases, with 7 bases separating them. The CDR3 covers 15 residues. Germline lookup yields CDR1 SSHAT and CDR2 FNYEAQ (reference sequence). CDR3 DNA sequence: TGTGCCAGCAGCTTAGGAATAGACTCCTACAATGAGCAGTTCTTC. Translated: CASSLGIDSYNEQFF.

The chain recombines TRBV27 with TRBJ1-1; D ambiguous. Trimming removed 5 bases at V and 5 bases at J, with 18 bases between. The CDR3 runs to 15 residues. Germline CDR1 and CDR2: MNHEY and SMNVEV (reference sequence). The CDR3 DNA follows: TGTGCCAGCAGTCCCCAGGCCCCCCGCGGGACTGAAGCTTTCTTT. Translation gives CASSPQAPRGTEAFF.

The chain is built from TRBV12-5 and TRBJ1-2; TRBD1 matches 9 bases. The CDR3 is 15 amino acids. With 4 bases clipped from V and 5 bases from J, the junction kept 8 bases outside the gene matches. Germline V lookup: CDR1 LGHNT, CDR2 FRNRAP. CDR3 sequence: CASGSRTGERYGYTF. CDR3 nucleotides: TGTGCTAGTGGTTCCCGGACAGGGGAGAGGTATGGCTACACCTTC.

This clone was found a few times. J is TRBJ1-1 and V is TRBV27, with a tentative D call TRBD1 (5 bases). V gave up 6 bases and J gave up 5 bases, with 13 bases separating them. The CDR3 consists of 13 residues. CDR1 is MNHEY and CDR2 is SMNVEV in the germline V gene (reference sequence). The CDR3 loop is CASRTAGGTEAFF. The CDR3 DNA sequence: TGTGCCAGCAGGACCGCGGGGGGGACTGAAGCTTTCTTT.

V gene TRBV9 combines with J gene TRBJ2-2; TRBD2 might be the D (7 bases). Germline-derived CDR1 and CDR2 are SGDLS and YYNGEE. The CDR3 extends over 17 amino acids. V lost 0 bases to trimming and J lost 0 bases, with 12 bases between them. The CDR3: CASSVAPGGTNTGELFF. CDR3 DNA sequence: TGTGCCAGCAGCGTAGCTCCGGGGGGCACGAACACCGGGGAGCTGTTTTTT.

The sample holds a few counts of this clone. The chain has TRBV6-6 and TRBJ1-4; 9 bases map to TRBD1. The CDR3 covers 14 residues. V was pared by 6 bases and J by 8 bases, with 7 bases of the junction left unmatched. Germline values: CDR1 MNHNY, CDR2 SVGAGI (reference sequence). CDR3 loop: CASSRTGVEEKLFF. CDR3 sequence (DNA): TGTGCCAGCAGCCGGACAGGGGTGGAAGAAAAACTGTTTTTT.